Here is one T cell receptor beta chain with its context. Its antigen is currently unknown. The CDR3 length is 14 residues. CDR1 and CDR2 (germline): DFQATT, SNEGSKA (reference sequence). Between the trimmed V and J ends, which lost 0 bases and 7 bases, there was a span of 14 bases. This sample stems from a study of T-cell reconstitution after alpha-beta-depleted transplantation in children. Library preparation (for TCRbeta) was performed with unique molecular identifiers. TCRdb processed the PCR reads anew with MiXCR; each CDR3 protein has one entry. Among hundreds of thousands of distinct CDR3 sequences, roughly 23% were seen once, and the ten largest hold 14%. General study findings and limits: Two months or so post-transplant, alpha-beta T cells reportedly derived from several hundred expanded graft clones.

This chain joins TRBV20-1 and TRBJ2-3; D ambiguous. This TCR was sampled from a boy under two years old who had a stem cell transplant for acute myeloid leukemia, so the T cells may come from the graft donor. The sample in question was PBMCs, mostly from graft donor cells, obtained 360 days after TCRalphabeta/CD19-depleted stem cell transplant. CDR3 protein: CSARDLGRANTQYF. The CDR3, as DNA: TGCAGTGCTAGAGATCTCGGTAGGGCAAATACGCAGTATTTT.